A selection of T cell receptor beta chains follows, all from one sample in a study of STAT5B mutations in CD4+ large granular lymphocyte leukemia. Here immunoSEQ multiplex PCR was the method, and the copy in TCRdb shows in-frame clones only, minus some. This sample carries about 27,000 clones, about 70% of them seen once, and the ten largest clones take approximately 9.5%. Sequencing used CD4+ T cells from blood buffy coats. The receptors derive from a human donor in good health. CDR3s include the opening cysteine and the closing phenylalanine or tryptophan. Each record gives: V gene, D gene, J gene, clone size, CDR3 DNA, CDR3 protein. The D gene is left open where the match is weak. Expanded clones get a size class; other rows say once, few or many, or leave the size out.

v_gene: TRBV6-5; d_gene: TRBD2; j_gene: TRBJ2-3; abundance: NA; CDR3nt: TGTGCCAGCAGGAGCGGGGGGGGTGGAGATACGCAGTATTTT; CDR3aa: CASRSGGGGDTQYF
v_gene: TRBV7-3; d_gene: NA; j_gene: TRBJ2-1; abundance: NA; CDR3nt: TGTGCCAGCAGCTTAAATCTGGGGCGAGTGCAGTTCTTC; CDR3aa: CASSLNLGRVQFF
v_gene: TRBV7-9; d_gene: TRBD2; j_gene: TRBJ2-2; abundance: NA; CDR3nt: TGTGCCAGCAGCGATTCCTGGGAGGGCCCAACCGGGGAGCTGTTTTTT; CDR3aa: CASSDSWEGPTGELFF
v_gene: TRBV7-2; d_gene: NA; j_gene: TRBJ1-6; abundance: NA; CDR3nt: TGTGCCAGCAGCTTGGGGGGCTTAGTTAATTCACCCCTCCACTTT; CDR3aa: CASSLGGLVNSPLHF
v_gene: TRBV28; d_gene: TRBD1; j_gene: TRBJ1-1; abundance: NA; CDR3nt: TGTGCCAGCAGTTTTACAGGGGGCCAGACTGAAGCTTTCTTT; CDR3aa: CASSFTGGQTEAFF
v_gene: TRBV19; d_gene: NA; j_gene: TRBJ2-1; abundance: NA; CDR3nt: TGTGCCAGTAGTAGGAGCTCCTACAATGAGCAGTTCTTC; CDR3aa: CASSRSSYNEQFF
v_gene: TRBV29-1; d_gene: NA; j_gene: TRBJ1-2; abundance: NA; CDR3nt: TGCAGCGTCCGCACCTCAGGGTACGATGGCTACACCTTC; CDR3aa: CSVRTSGYDGYTF
v_gene: TRBV9; d_gene: TRBD1; j_gene: TRBJ1-2; abundance: NA; CDR3nt: TGTGCCAGCAGCGTAGGACAGGGAAGGTTAAAGGACTATGGCTACACCTTC; CDR3aa: CASSVGQGRLKDYGYTF
v_gene: TRBV9; d_gene: NA; j_gene: TRBJ2-1; abundance: NA; CDR3nt: TGTGCCAGCAGCCCGCGGGGTGGGGAGCAGTTCTTC; CDR3aa: CASSPRGGEQFF
v_gene: TRBV5-6; d_gene: NA; j_gene: TRBJ1-1; abundance: NA; CDR3nt: TGTGCCACCTCCCGCTGGGGGGTAGGCGAAGCTTTCTTT; CDR3aa: CATSRWGVGEAFF
v_gene: TRBV30; d_gene: TRBD1; j_gene: TRBJ2-7; abundance: once; CDR3nt: TGTGCCTGGAGTGTAGGGACAGACTACGAGCAGTACTTC; CDR3aa: CAWSVGTDYEQYF
v_gene: TRBV6-5; d_gene: NA; j_gene: TRBJ1-5; abundance: few; CDR3nt: TGTGCCAGCTGCAGGTATAGCAATCAGCCCCAGCATTTT; CDR3aa: CASCRYSNQPQHF
v_gene: TRBV11-2; d_gene: NA; j_gene: TRBJ2-1; abundance: NA; CDR3nt: TGTGCCAGCAGCATAGGGCCGTCCGTGTTCTTC; CDR3aa: CASSIGPSVFF
v_gene: TRBV19; d_gene: NA; j_gene: TRBJ1-2; abundance: few; CDR3nt: TGTGCCAGTAGAAACTATGGCTACACCTTC; CDR3aa: CASRNYGYTF
v_gene: TRBV7-8; d_gene: NA; j_gene: TRBJ1-4; abundance: few; CDR3nt: TGTGCCAGCAGCTTTTTAGCGATGAATGAAAAACTGTTTTTT; CDR3aa: CASSFLAMNEKLFF
v_gene: TRBV9; d_gene: NA; j_gene: TRBJ2-2; abundance: NA; CDR3nt: TGTGCCAGCAGCGTGTCTAACACCGGGGAGCTGTTTTTT; CDR3aa: CASSVSNTGELFF
v_gene: TRBV5-1; d_gene: NA; j_gene: TRBJ1-2; abundance: once; CDR3nt: TGCGCCAGCAGCTTGCAGGGTGTGTGGGGCTACACCTTC; CDR3aa: CASSLQGVWGYTF
v_gene: TRBV27; d_gene: NA; j_gene: TRBJ2-7; abundance: once; CDR3nt: TGTGCCAGCAAAAGGACGAGCTCCTACGAGCAGTACTTC; CDR3aa: CASKRTSSYEQYF
v_gene: TRBV19; d_gene: TRBD2; j_gene: TRBJ2-1; abundance: NA; CDR3nt: TGTGCCAGTAGCAGCGGGAGTAGGGGTGATGAGCAGTTCTTC; CDR3aa: CASSSGSRGDEQFF
v_gene: TRBV9; d_gene: NA; j_gene: TRBJ2-1; abundance: NA; CDR3nt: TGTGCCAGCAGCGTAAGTTCCCTTAGCTCCTACAATGAGCAGTTCTTC; CDR3aa: CASSVSSLSSYNEQFF
v_gene: TRBV4-1; d_gene: NA; j_gene: TRBJ2-2; abundance: NA; CDR3nt: TGCGCCAGCAGCCCGGTCGGGGCCATCACCGGGGAGCTGTTTTTT; CDR3aa: CASSPVGAITGELFF
v_gene: TRBV28; d_gene: NA; j_gene: TRBJ1-2; abundance: NA; CDR3nt: TGTGCCAGCCGCGACCGGACCCGGCTCGCCTATGGCTACACCTTC; CDR3aa: CASRDRTRLAYGYTF
v_gene: TRBV7-9; d_gene: TRBD2; j_gene: TRBJ2-4; abundance: NA; CDR3nt: TGTGCCAGCAGCCAAGCTAGCGGGAGTGGGGGCGACAAAAACATTCAGTACTTC; CDR3aa: CASSQASGSGGDKNIQYF
v_gene: TRBV25-1; d_gene: NA; j_gene: TRBJ2-3; abundance: NA; CDR3nt: TGTGCCAGCAGTGTAACGGGTGCTTATACGCAGTATTTT; CDR3aa: CASSVTGAYTQYF
v_gene: TRBV4-3; d_gene: NA; j_gene: TRBJ2-1; abundance: NA; CDR3nt: TGCGCCAGCAGCCAAGCGTCGCAATCCAATGAGCAGTTCTTC; CDR3aa: CASSQASQSNEQFF
v_gene: TRBV6-5; d_gene: TRBD2; j_gene: TRBJ2-1; abundance: NA; CDR3nt: TGTGCCAGCAGCCCACGGACTAGCGGGAGATTTGAGCAGTTCTTC; CDR3aa: CASSPRTSGRFEQFF
v_gene: TRBV5-4; d_gene: NA; j_gene: TRBJ2-5; abundance: NA; CDR3nt: TGTGCCAGCAGCTTGAGGTCAGAAGAGACCCAGTACTTC; CDR3aa: CASSLRSEETQYF
v_gene: TRBV5-6; d_gene: NA; j_gene: TRBJ2-5; abundance: NA; CDR3nt: TGTGCCAGCAGCTTAAGAGTGGGCCAAGAGACCCAGTACTTC; CDR3aa: CASSLRVGQETQYF
v_gene: TRBV2; d_gene: NA; j_gene: TRBJ2-3; abundance: NA; CDR3nt: TGTGCCAGCAGTGGTTTGGCAGATACGCAGTATTTT; CDR3aa: CASSGLADTQYF
v_gene: TRBV5-6; d_gene: NA; j_gene: TRBJ1-1; abundance: NA; CDR3nt: TGTGCCAGCAGCACGGGACAAAGGAACACTGAAGCTTTCTTT; CDR3aa: CASSTGQRNTEAFF
v_gene: TRBV7-9; d_gene: TRBD1; j_gene: TRBJ1-3; abundance: NA; CDR3nt: TGTGCCAGCAGCGAGACAGGGGCTGGAAACACCATATATTTT; CDR3aa: CASSETGAGNTIYF
v_gene: TRBV4-2; d_gene: TRBD1; j_gene: TRBJ2-2; abundance: NA; CDR3nt: TGTGCCAGCAGCCAAGATTCCCCTGACAGGGGGCTAGTTTACACCGGGGAGCTGTTTTTT; CDR3aa: CASSQDSPDRGLVYTGELFF
v_gene: TRBV5-1; d_gene: NA; j_gene: TRBJ1-5; abundance: NA; CDR3nt: TGCGCCAGCAGCTTGGATAGGGGGGATCAGCCCCAGCATTTT; CDR3aa: CASSLDRGDQPQHF
v_gene: TRBV28; d_gene: TRBD1; j_gene: TRBJ1-1; abundance: NA; CDR3nt: TGTGCCAGCAGTTTCCTACAGGGGGTGAACACTGAAGCTTTCTTT; CDR3aa: CASSFLQGVNTEAFF
v_gene: TRBV25-1; d_gene: NA; j_gene: TRBJ2-7; abundance: NA; CDR3nt: TGTGCCAGCAGTGAATCCCTGGGCAGGGGTTACGAGCAGTACTTC; CDR3aa: CASSESLGRGYEQYF
v_gene: TRBV6-1; d_gene: NA; j_gene: TRBJ1-1; abundance: few; CDR3nt: TGTGCCAGCAGTGAAGCGCTTCGGAGTGCCGCTTTCTTT; CDR3aa: CASSEALRSAAFF
v_gene: TRBV6-1; d_gene: TRBD1; j_gene: TRBJ2-1; abundance: NA; CDR3nt: TGTGCCAGCAGTGAATTAGGGCAGGGGGCCTACAATGAGCAGTTCTTC; CDR3aa: CASSELGQGAYNEQFF
v_gene: TRBV4-2; d_gene: NA; j_gene: TRBJ1-4; abundance: NA; CDR3nt: TGTGCCAGCAGCCAAGGCCAGGGTGGGGGTAGAGAAAAACTGTTTTTT; CDR3aa: CASSQGQGGGREKLFF
v_gene: TRBV7-2; d_gene: TRBD1; j_gene: TRBJ1-2; abundance: NA; CDR3nt: TGTGCCAGCAGCTTAGGTGGGCAGGGGGCCGGGGGCTACACCTTC; CDR3aa: CASSLGGQGAGGYTF
v_gene: TRBV29-1; d_gene: NA; j_gene: TRBJ2-3; abundance: few; CDR3nt: TGCAGCGTTGGTTTGGAGGGGAATACGCAGTATTTT; CDR3aa: CSVGLEGNTQYF
v_gene: TRBV7-3; d_gene: NA; j_gene: TRBJ2-5; abundance: NA; CDR3nt: TGTGCCAGCAGCTTATCAGGGCAGGGTAGAGAGACCCAGTACTTC; CDR3aa: CASSLSGQGRETQYF
v_gene: TRBV30; d_gene: TRBD1; j_gene: TRBJ2-2; abundance: once; CDR3nt: TGTGCCTGGTGGATTCCGGGACAGGGGGCCGGGGAGCTGTTTTTT; CDR3aa: CAWWIPGQGAGELFF
v_gene: TRBV7-3; d_gene: NA; j_gene: TRBJ1-1; abundance: few; CDR3nt: TGTGCCAGCAGAAACACTGAAGCTTTCTTT; CDR3aa: CASRNTEAFF
v_gene: TRBV27; d_gene: NA; j_gene: TRBJ1-2; abundance: NA; CDR3nt: TGTGCCAGCAGTCCCCAGAGGGCTAGGAATGGCTACACCTTC; CDR3aa: CASSPQRARNGYTF
v_gene: TRBV5-1; d_gene: NA; j_gene: TRBJ1-1; abundance: few; CDR3nt: TGCGCCAGCAGCTTGGATAGCTGGGGAATGAACACTGAAGCTTTCTTT; CDR3aa: CASSLDSWGMNTEAFF